Listed below are T cell receptor beta chains from one sample, sequenced in a study of T cell responses to AZD1222 COVID-19 vaccine. Sequencing was performed with immunoSEQ multiplex PCR; in TCRdb, only in-frame clones are kept and a portion is missing. The data hold some 180,000 clones, with just under 95% observed a single time. This specimen consisted of peripheral blood, obtained 28 days after the second dose of the MenACWY control vaccine. The receptors here all came from an adult who received the MenACWY meningococcal vaccine as a control. CDR3s include the opening cysteine and the closing phenylalanine or tryptophan.

v_gene,CDR3aa
TRBV18,CASSPRTEGEAFF
TRBV15,CATSSVRQGFGNEKLFF
TRBV18,CASSPLAENYGYTF
TRBV7-9,CASSLGTGGSYNSPLHF
TRBV7-9,CASSQAGGNTIYF
TRBV5-1,CASSFRGDEETQYF
TRBV19,CASTGLSSGNTIYF
TRBV4-1,CASSWDTANEKLFF
TRBV7-2,CASSRSTGGENEQFF
TRBV19,CASPGTAGPANEKLFF
TRBV11-2,CASSARQGANYGYTF
TRBV30,CAWSVRGVRSEAFF
TRBV5-6,CASSLGTVLVQETQYF
TRBV4-3,CASSKGATGYGYTF
TRBV5-1,CASSFNSRYGYTF
TRBV2,CASTGLGGPLHF
TRBV19,CASSIFREAFF
TRBV12-3/TRBV12-4,CASSSQNNEQFF
TRBV5-6,CASSRGTANTEAFF
TRBV7-2,CASKAPGVNTEAFF
TRBV23-1,CASSQPGFIDEKLFF
TRBV5-1,CASSPRGGLQPQHF
TRBV3-1/TRBV3-2,CASSQRSGTDTQYF
TRBV30,CAWSTGVGNPPQHF
TRBV20-1,CSASNTEAFF
TRBV6-6,CASSDRLAGFYNEQFF
TRBV10-1,CASYGGLKPYYEQYF
TRBV5-4,CASSSVVGLYGYTF
TRBV24-1,CATSRQGEFGELFF
TRBV2,CASRQDNTGELFF
TRBV11-2,CASSQNQGRNEKLFF
TRBV28,CASVSNNEQFF
TRBV5-6,CASSATDEAFF
TRBV5-1,CASSRGTVEETQYF
TRBV3-1/TRBV3-2,CASSQDPSGATDTQYF
TRBV3-1/TRBV3-2,CASSQESRYNEQFF
TRBV19,CASSIGQGRQYF
TRBV9,CASSAAGNTEAFF
TRBV4-1,CASSQDHGGHSGNTIYF
TRBV9,CASSVEGLNTQYF
TRBV30,CASHPLAGGNYNEQFF
TRBV12-3/TRBV12-4,CASSFSQNTEAFF